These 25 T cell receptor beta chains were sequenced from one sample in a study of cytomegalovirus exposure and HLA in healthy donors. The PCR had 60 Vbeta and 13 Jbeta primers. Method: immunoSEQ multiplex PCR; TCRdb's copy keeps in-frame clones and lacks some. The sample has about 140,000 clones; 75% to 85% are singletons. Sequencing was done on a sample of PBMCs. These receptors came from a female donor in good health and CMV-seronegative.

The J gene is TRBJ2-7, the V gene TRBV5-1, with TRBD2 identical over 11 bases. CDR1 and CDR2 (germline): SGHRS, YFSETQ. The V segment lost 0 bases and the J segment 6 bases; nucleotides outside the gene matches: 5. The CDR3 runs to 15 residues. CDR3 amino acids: CASSLGLAGWGEQYF. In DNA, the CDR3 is TGCGCCAGCAGCTTGGGACTAGCGGGGTGGGGCGAGCAGTACTTC.

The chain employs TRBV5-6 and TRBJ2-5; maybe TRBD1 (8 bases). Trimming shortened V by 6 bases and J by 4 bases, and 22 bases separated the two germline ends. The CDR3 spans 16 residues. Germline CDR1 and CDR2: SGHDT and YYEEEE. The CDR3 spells CASTQAGQGARETQYF. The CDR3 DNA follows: TGTGCCAGCACTCAAGCGGGGCAGGGGGCGCGAGAGACCCAGTACTTC.

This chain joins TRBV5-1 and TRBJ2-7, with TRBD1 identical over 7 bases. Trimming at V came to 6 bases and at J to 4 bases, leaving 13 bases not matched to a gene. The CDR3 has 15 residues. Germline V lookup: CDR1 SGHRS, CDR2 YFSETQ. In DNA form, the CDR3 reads TGCGCCAGCACCCCCCGACAGGGCCTCGGGTACGAGCAGTACTTC. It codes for CASTPRQGLGYEQYF.

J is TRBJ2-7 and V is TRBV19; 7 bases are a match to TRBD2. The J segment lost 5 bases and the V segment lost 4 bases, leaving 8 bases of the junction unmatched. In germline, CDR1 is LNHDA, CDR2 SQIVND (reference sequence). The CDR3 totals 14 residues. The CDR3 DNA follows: TGTGCCAGTAGTACCGGGACTAACCTCCACGAGCAGTACTTC. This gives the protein CASSTGTNLHEQYF.

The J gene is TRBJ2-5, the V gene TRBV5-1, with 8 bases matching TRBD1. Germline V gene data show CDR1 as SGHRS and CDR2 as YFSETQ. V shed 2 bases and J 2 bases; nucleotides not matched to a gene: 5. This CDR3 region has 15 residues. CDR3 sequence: CASSFQGQEQETQYF. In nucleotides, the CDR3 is TGCGCCAGCAGCTTCCAGGGACAGGAACAAGAGACCCAGTACTTC.

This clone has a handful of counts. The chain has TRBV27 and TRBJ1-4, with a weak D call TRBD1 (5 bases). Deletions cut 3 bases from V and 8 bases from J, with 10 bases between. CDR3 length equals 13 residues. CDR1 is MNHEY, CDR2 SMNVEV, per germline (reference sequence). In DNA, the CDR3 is TGTGCCAGCAGTTTTGGGGGAGGGGAAAAACTGTTTTTT. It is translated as CASSFGGGEKLFF. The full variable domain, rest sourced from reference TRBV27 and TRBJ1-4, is EAQVTQNPRYLITVTGKKLTVTCSQNMNHEYMSWYRQDPGLGLRQIYYSMNVEVTDKGDVPEGYKVSRKEKRNFPLILESPSPNQTSLYFCASSFGGGEKLFFGSGTQLSVL.

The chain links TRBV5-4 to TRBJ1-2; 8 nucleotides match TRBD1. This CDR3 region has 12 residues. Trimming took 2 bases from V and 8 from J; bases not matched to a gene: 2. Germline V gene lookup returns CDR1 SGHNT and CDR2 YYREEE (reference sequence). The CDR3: CASSLPGGGYTF. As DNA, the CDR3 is TGTGCCAGCAGCTTACCAGGGGGCGGCTACACCTTC.

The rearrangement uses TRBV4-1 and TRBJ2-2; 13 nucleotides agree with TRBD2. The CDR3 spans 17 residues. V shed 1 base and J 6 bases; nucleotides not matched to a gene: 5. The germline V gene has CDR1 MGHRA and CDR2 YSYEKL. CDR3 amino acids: CASSQGLAGGRAGELFF. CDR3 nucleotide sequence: TGCGCCAGCAGCCAAGGACTAGCGGGAGGAAGGGCCGGGGAGCTGTTTTTT.

Here the CDR3 DNA reads TGTGCCAGCAGCTTAGTGGCGGGACTAGCGGTGAACACCGGGGAGCTGTTTTTT. It encodes CASSLVAGLAVNTGELFF. The chain is built from TRBV7-6 and TRBJ2-2, with 11 positions matching TRBD2. Trimming at V came to 1 base and at J to 1 base, leaving 5 bases not matched to a gene. CDR1 and CDR2 (germline): SGHVS, FNYEAQ. CDR3 length equals 18 residues.

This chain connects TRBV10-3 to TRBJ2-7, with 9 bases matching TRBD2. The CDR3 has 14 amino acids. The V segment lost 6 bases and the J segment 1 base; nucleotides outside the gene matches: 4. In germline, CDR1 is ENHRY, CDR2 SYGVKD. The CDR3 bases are TGTGCCATCAGGAGGACTAGCGATTCCTACGAGCAGTACTTC. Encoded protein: CAIRRTSDSYEQYF.

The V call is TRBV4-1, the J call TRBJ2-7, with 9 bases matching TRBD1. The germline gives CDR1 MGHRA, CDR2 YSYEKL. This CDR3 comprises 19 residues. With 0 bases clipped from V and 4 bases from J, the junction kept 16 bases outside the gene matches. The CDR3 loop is CASSQDLTPGQGLAYEQYF. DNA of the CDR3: TGCGCCAGCAGCCAAGACCTCACACCGGGACAGGGATTGGCTTACGAGCAGTACTTC.

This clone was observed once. The CDR3 region has the DNA TGTGCCAGCAGCCTCCAGGGCGGGATCCAAAACATTCAGTACTTC. Translation: CASSLQGGIQNIQYF. The V call is TRBV7-3, the J call TRBJ2-4, with D perhaps matching TRBD2 (6 bases). Germline CDR1 SGHTA, CDR2 FQGTGA. V was cut by 5 bases and J by 5 bases, with 16 bases left in between. This CDR3 contains 15 residues.

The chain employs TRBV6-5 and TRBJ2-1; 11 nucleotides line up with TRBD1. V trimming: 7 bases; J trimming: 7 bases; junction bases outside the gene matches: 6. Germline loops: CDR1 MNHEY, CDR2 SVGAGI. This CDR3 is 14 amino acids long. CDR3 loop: CASNGQGARNEQFF. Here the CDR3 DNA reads TGTGCCAGCAATGGACAGGGGGCGCGTAATGAGCAGTTCTTC.

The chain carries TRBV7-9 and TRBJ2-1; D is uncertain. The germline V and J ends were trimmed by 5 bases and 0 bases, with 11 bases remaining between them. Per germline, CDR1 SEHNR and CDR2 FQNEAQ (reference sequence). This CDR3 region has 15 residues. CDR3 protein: CASSPQRASYNEQFF. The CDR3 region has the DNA TGTGCCAGCAGCCCTCAGCGTGCCTCCTACAATGAGCAGTTCTTC.

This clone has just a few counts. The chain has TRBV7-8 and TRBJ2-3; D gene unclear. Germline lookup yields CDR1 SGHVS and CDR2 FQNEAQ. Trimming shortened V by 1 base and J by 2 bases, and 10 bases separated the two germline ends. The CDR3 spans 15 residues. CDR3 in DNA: TGTGCCAGCAGCTTAGTCCTAGGTACCACAGATACGCAGTATTTT. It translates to CASSLVLGTTDTQYF.

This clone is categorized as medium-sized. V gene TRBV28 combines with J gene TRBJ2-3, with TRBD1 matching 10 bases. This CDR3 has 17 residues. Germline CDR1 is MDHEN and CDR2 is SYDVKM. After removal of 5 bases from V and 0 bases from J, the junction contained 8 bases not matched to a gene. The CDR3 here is CASSHGTGDTSTDTQYF. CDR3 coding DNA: TGTGCCAGCAGTCACGGGACAGGGGACACTAGCACAGATACGCAGTATTTT. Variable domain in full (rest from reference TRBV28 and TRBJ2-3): DVKVTQSSRYLVKRTGEKVFLECVQDMDHENMFWYRQDPGLGLRLIYFSYDVKMKEKGDIPEGYSVSREKKERFSLILESASTNQTSMYLCASSHGTGDTSTDTQYFGPGTRLTVL.

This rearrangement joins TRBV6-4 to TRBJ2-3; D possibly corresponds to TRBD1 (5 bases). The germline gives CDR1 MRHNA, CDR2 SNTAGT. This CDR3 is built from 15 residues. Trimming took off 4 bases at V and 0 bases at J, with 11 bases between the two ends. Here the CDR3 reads CASSGLPGSTDTQYF. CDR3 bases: TGTGCCAGCAGTGGGCTACCAGGGAGCACAGATACGCAGTATTTT.

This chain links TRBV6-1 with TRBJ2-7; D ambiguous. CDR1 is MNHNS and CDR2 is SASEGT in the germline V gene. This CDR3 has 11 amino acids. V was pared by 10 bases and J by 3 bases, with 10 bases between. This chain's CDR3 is CATIRGYEQYF. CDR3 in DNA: TGTGCCACCATCCGCGGCTACGAGCAGTACTTC.

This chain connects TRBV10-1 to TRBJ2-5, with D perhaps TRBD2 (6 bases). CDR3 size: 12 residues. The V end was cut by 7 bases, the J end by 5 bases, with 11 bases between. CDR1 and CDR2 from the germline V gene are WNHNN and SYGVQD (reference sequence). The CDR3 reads CASNNGGETQYF. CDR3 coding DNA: TGCGCCAGCAACAACGGAGGGGAGACCCAGTACTTC.

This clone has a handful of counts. CDR3 in DNA: TGTGCCAGCAGTTACGGGGGGGAAAAACTGTTTTTT. Translating it yields CASSYGGEKLFF. The chain couples TRBV6-6 to TRBJ1-4; a possible D gene is TRBD1 (5 bases). Germline CDR1 is MNHNY and CDR2 is SVGAGI (reference sequence). CDR3 length: 12 amino acids. V lost 2 bases and J lost 8, with 6 bases in between.

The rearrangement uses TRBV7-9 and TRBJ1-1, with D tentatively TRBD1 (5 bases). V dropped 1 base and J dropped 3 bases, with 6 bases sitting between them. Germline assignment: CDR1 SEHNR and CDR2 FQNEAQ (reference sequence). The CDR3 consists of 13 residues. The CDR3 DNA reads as TGTGCCAGCAGCTTAGGACAGTACACTGAAGCTTTCTTT. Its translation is CASSLGQYTEAFF.

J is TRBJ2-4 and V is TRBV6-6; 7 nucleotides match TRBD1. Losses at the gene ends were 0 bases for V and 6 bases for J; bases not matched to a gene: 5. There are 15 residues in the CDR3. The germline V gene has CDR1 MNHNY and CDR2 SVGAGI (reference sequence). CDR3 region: CASSYSDRVRNIQYF. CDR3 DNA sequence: TGTGCCAGCAGTTACTCTGACAGGGTCAGAAACATTCAGTACTTC.

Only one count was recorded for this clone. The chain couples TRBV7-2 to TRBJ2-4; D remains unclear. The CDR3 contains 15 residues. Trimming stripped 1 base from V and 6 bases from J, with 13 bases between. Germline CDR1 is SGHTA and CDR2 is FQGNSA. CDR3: CASSLGRTFGNIQYF. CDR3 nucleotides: TGTGCCAGCAGCTTAGGCCGTACTTTCGGAAACATTCAGTACTTC. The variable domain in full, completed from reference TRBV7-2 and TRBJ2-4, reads GAGVSQSPSNKVTEKGKDVELRCDPISGHTALYWYRQSLGQGLEFLIYFQGNSAPDKSGLPSDRFSAERTGGSVSTLTIQRTQQEDSAVYLCASSLGRTFGNIQYFGAGTRLSVL.

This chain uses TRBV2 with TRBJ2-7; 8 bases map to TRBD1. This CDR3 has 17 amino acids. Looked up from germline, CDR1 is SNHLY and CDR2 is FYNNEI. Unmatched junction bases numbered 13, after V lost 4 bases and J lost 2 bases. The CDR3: CASSGRDRTTAAYEQYF. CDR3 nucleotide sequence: TGTGCCAGCAGTGGGCGGGACAGGACGACGGCGGCCTACGAGCAGTACTTC.

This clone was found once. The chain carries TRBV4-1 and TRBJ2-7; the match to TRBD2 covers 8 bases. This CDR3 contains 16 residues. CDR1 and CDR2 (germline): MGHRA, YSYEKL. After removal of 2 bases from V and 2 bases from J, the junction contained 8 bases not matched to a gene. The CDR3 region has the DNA TGCGCCAGCAGCCAAATAAGACTAGCGCCAACCTACGAGCAGTACTTC. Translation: CASSQIRLAPTYEQYF.